The source of this TCR beta chain is a study of T cell responses to AZD1222 COVID-19 vaccine. Germline CDR1 ENHRY, CDR2 SYGVKD. The CDR3 sequence is 14 residues long. V was clipped by 3 bases and J by 3 bases; unmatched bases: 1. Concerning this clone: The antigen is undetermined.

Some clones are missing from TCRdb's copy, which holds only in-frame ones; the method was immunoSEQ multiplex PCR. Of about 170,000 clones in the sample, 85% to 95% were seen once. General study points: Spike-spanning, vaccine-associated CD4 TCRs were dominant at 160-218 and 743-854. Females outnumbered males among donors, who were mostly white British; clonal diversity was possibly underestimated.

The chain is built from TRBV10-3 and TRBJ1-3, with TRBD1 matching over 8 bases. The TCR originated in an adult in good health. The source material was peripheral blood, sampled on day 0 of AZD1222 vaccination. Here the CDR3 DNA reads TGTGCCATCAGTGATGGACAGGGTGGAAACACCATATATTTT. It codes for CAISDGQGGNTIYF.